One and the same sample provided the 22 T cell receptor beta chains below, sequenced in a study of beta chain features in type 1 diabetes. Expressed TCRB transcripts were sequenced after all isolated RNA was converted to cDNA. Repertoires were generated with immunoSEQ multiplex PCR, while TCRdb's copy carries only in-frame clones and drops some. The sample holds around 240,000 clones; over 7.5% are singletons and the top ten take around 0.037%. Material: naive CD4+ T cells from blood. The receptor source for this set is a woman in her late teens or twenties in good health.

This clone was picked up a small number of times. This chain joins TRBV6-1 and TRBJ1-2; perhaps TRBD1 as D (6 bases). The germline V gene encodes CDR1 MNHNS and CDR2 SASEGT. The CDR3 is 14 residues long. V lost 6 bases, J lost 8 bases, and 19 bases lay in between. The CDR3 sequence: CASRQETGVGGYTF. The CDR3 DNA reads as TGTGCCAGCAGACAAGAGACAGGAGTGGGAGGCTACACCTTC.

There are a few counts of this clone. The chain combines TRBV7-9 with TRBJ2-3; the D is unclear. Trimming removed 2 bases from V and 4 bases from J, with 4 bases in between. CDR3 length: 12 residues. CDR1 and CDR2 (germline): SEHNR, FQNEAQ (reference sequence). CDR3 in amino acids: CASSLSADTQYF. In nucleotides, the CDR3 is TGTGCCAGCAGCTTAAGCGCAGATACGCAGTATTTT.

CDR3 in DNA: TGTGCCAGTAGTACCGGGGACAGGCCAGTGTACCAAGAGACCCAGTACTTC. Encoded protein: CASSTGDRPVYQETQYF. The gene calls are TRBV19 and TRBJ2-5, with 8 bases identical to TRBD1. The CDR3 has 17 residues. V lost 4 bases and J lost 0; bases outside the gene matches: 10. Germline V gives CDR1 LNHDA, CDR2 SQIVND (reference sequence).

The DNA of the CDR3 is TGTGCCAGCAGCTCCGCCGCAGGGGGCTACACTGAAGCTTTCTTT. Protein product: CASSSAAGGYTEAFF. The gene calls are TRBV9 and TRBJ1-1; 8 positions match TRBD1. Germline V lookup: CDR1 SGDLS, CDR2 YYNGEE. The trim removed 4 bases at V and 3 bases at J, leaving 8 bases unmatched. This CDR3 is 15 amino acids long.

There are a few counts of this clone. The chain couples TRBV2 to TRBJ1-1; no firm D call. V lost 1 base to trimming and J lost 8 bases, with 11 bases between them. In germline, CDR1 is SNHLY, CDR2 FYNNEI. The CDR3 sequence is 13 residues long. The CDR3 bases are TGTGCCAGCAGTGAAGTCCAGCGAGCGGAAGCTTTCTTT. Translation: CASSEVQRAEAFF.

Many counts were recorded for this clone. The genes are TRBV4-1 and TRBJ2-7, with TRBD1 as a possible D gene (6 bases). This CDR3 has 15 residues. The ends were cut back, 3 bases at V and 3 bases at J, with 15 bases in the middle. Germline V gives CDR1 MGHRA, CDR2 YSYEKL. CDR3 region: CASSQPTQGIYEQYF. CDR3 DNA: TGCGCCAGCAGCCAGCCGACGCAGGGGATCTACGAGCAGTACTTC.

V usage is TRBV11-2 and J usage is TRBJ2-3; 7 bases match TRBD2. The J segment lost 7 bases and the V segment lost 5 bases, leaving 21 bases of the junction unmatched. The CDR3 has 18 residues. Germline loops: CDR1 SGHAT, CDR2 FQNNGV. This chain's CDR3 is CASSPIGRPAGVGYTQYF. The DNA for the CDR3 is TGTGCCAGCAGCCCAATCGGGAGGCCGGCGGGAGTGGGGTATACGCAGTATTTT.

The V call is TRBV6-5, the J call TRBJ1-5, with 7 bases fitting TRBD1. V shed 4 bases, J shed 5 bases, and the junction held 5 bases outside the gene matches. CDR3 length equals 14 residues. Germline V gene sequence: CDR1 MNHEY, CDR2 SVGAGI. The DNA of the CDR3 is TGTGCCAGCAGTTTGAAGGGGGCTTATCAGCCCCAGCATTTT. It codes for CASSLKGAYQPQHF.

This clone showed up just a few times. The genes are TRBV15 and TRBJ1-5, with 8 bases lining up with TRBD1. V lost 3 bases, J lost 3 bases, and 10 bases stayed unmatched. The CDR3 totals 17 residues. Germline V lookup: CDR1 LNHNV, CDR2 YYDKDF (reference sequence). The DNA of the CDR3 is TGTGCCACCAGCAGTGTCAGACAGGGGAGGACCAATCAGCCCCAGCATTTT. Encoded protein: CATSSVRQGRTNQPQHF.

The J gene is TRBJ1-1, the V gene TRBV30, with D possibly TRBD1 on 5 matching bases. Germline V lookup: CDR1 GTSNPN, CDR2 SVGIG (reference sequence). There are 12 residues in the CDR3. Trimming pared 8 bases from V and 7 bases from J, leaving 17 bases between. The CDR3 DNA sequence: TGTGCCGGCCGGGACTCGGCGTATGAAGCTTTCTTT. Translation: CAGRDSAYEAFF.

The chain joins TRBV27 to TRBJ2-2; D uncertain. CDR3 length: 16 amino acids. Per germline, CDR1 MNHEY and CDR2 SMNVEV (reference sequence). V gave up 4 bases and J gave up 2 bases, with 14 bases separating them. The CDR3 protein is CASSSPLYRNTGELFF. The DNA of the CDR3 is TGTGCCAGCAGTTCTCCACTCTACCGAAACACCGGGGAGCTGTTTTTT.

The CDR3 reads CASSFSGGDEQFF. The CDR3 bases are TGTGCCAGTAGTTTTAGCGGGGGCGATGAGCAGTTCTTC. V usage is TRBV19 and J usage is TRBJ2-1; 9 bases align to TRBD2. Germline V lookup: CDR1 LNHDA, CDR2 SQIVND (reference sequence). CDR3 length equals 13 residues. V shed 5 bases, J shed 8 bases, and the junction held 4 bases outside the gene matches.

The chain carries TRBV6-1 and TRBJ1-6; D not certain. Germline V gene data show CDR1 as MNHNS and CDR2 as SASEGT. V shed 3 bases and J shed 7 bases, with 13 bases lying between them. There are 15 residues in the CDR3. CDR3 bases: TGTGCCAGCAGTGACCAGGCCCAATACAATTCACCCCTCCACTTT. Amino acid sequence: CASSDQAQYNSPLHF.

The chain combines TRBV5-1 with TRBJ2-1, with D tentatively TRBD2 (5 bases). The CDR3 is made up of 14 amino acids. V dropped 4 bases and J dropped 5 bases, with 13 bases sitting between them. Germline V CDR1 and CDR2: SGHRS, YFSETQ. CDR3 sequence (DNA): TGCGCCAGCAGCGTTCTAGGAGGCAACAATGAGCAGTTCTTC. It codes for CASSVLGGNNEQFF.

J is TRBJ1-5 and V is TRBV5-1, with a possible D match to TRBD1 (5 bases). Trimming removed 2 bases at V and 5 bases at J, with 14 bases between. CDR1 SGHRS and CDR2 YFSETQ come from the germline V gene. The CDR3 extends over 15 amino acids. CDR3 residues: CASSFVGAPDQPQHF. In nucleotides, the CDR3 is TGCGCCAGCAGCTTCGTAGGGGCGCCGGATCAGCCCCAGCATTTT.

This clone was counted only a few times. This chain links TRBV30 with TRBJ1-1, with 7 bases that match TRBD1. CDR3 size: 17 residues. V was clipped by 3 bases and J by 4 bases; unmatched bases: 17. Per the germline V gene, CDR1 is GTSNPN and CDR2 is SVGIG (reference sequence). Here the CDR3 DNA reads TGTGCCTGGAGCCGAGGAGGTAGACAGGGCCGAGGCACTGAAGCTTTCTTT. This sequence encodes CAWSRGGRQGRGTEAFF.

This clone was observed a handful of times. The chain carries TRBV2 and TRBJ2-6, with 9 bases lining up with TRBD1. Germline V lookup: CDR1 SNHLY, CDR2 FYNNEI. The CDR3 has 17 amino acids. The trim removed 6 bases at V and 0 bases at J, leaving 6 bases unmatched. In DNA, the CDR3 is TGTGCCAGCAGGCGGGACAGGGCGCTCTCTGGGGCCAACGTCCTGACTTTC. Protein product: CASRRDRALSGANVLTF.

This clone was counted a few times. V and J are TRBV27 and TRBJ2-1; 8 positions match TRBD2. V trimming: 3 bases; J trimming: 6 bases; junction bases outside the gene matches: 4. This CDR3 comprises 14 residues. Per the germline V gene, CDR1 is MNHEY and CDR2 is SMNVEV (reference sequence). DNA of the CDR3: TGTGCCAGCAGTTTCCCGAGCGGGAGCAATGAGCAGTTCTTC. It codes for CASSFPSGSNEQFF.

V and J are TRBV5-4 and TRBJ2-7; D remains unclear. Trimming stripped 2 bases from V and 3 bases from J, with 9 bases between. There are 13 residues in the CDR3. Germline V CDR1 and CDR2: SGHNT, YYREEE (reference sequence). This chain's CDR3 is CASSFAGVYEQYF. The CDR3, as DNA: TGTGCCAGCAGCTTCGCCGGAGTCTACGAGCAGTACTTC.

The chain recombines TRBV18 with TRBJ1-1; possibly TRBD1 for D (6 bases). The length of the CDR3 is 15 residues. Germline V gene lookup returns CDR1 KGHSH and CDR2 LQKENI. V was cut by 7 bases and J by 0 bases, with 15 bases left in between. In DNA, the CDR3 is TGTGCCAGCTTTGGACAGCTAACGCTGAACACTGAAGCTTTCTTT. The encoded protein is CASFGQLTLNTEAFF.

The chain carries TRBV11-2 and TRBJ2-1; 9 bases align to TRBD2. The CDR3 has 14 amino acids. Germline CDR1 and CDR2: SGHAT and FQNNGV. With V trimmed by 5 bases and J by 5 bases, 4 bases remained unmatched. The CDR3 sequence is CASSLTSGNNEQFF. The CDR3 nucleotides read TGTGCCAGCAGCCTGACTAGCGGAAACAATGAGCAGTTCTTC.

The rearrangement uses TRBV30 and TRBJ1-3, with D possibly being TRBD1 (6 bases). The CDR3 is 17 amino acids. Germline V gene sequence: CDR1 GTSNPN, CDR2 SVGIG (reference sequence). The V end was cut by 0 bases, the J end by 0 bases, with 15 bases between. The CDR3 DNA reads TGTGCCTGGAGTGTACTGTCAGGGGCCCTCTCTGGAAACACCATATATTTT. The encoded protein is CAWSVLSGALSGNTIYF. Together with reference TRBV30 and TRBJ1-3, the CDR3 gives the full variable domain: SQTIHQWPATLVQPVGSPLSLECTVEGTSNPNLYWYRQAAGRGLQLLFYSVGIGQISSEVPQNLSASRPQDRQFILSSKKLLLSDSGFYLCAWSVLSGALSGNTIYFGEGSWLTVV.